This entry lists 14 T cell receptor beta chains sequenced from one sample in a study of T-cell reconstitution after alpha-beta-depleted transplantation in children. The TCRbeta library incorporated unique molecular identifiers. TCRdb fed the PCR reads into MiXCR, producing one record per CDR3 protein. The sample has about 500,000 distinct CDR3 sequences, approximately 29% seen once. The sample was PBMCs from the stem cell graft donor, taken from the stem cell graft. The receptors shown here come from a human donor who donated a stem cell graft to a child with aplastic anemia.

Of note for this clonotype: One end of the junction fails to match germline, which may point to a read error. This chain links TRBV20-1 with TRBJ1-4; D may be TRBD1 (5 bases). The CDR3 consists of 17 residues. In germline, CDR1 is DFQATT, CDR2 SNEGSKA (reference sequence). DNA of the CDR3: TGCTGTGCTAGAGATTGGGGGAAAGTAGTAGCTAATGAAAAACTGTTTTTT. It codes for CCARDWGKVVANEKLFF.

The rearrangement joins TRBV4-3 to TRBJ2-2; D is ambiguous. Trimming cost V 0 bases and J 3 bases, with 11 bases left between them. From germline, CDR1 is LGHNA and CDR2 YSLEER. CDR3 length equals 16 residues. The CDR3 region is CASSQDPDRDTGELFF. The CDR3 DNA follows: TGCGCCAGCAGCCAAGACCCCGACCGGGACACCGGGGAGCTGTTTTTT.

This chain joins TRBV16 and TRBJ2-1; no firm D call. V was trimmed by 2 bases and J by 4 bases, leaving 18 bases between them. Germline values: CDR1 KGHSY, CDR2 FQNENV. This CDR3 is 17 amino acids long. This chain's CDR3 is CASSQHLRKEIYNEQFF. CDR3 nucleotide sequence: TGTGCCAGCAGCCAACATCTCCGGAAGGAGATTTACAATGAGCAGTTCTTC. Complete variable domain (other parts from reference TRBV16 and TRBJ2-1): GEEVAQTPKHLVRGEGQKAKLYCAPIKGHSYVFWYQQVLKNEFKFLISFQNENVFDETGMPKERFSAKCLPNSPCSLEIQATKLEDSAVYFCASSQHLRKEIYNEQFFGPGTRLTVL.

This clonotype was found many times. The CDR3 DNA reads as TGTGCCAGCAGTTTATCGGTGGACCGCTACAATGAGCAGTTCTTC. This gives the protein CASSLSVDRYNEQFF. The rearrangement links TRBV27 to TRBJ2-1; no clear D. This CDR3 is built from 15 residues. Germline lookup yields CDR1 MNHEY and CDR2 SMNVEV (reference sequence). V dropped 0 bases and J dropped 3 bases, with 9 bases sitting between them.

The V call is TRBV20-1, the J call TRBJ2-3; tentative D call: TRBD1 (6 bases). The CDR3 extends over 15 amino acids. V lost 2 bases, J lost 4 bases, and 16 bases lay in between. The germline V gene encodes CDR1 DFQATT and CDR2 SNEGSKA (reference sequence). The CDR3 DNA is TGCAGTGCTAGAACCTGGGACATCGGCGCAGATACGCAGTATTTT. It specifies CSARTWDIGADTQYF.

The rearrangement links TRBV12-3 or TRBV12-4 to TRBJ1-3, with D hard to call. V lost 6 bases to trimming and J lost 0 bases, with 9 bases between them. The CDR3 has 14 residues. The chain's CDR3 is CASRYAGSGNTIYF. DNA of the CDR3: TGTGCCAGCAGATACGCGGGCTCTGGAAACACCATATATTTT.

The J gene is TRBJ2-2, the V gene TRBV6-2 or TRBV6-3; possibly TRBD1 or TRBD2 for D (5 bases each). From germline, CDR1 is MNHEY and CDR2 SVGEGT. The CDR3 is 16 residues long. V was clipped by 6 bases and J by 7 bases, with 21 bases between them. CDR3 sequence (DNA): TGTGCCAGCAGCGAACGGGACCCTTCCCGGGTCGGGGAGCTGTTTTTT. It encodes CASSERDPSRVGELFF.

This clonotype has a handful of counts. This chain connects TRBV12-3 or TRBV12-4 to TRBJ2-5; D may be TRBD1 or TRBD2 (6 bases each). V gave up 5 bases and J gave up 6 bases, with 16 bases separating them. The CDR3 has 14 residues. Here the CDR3 DNA reads TGTGCCAGCAGTGAATTAAAGGGGGGAAAGACCCAGTACTTC. As protein: CASSELKGGKTQYF.

This clonotype has just a few counts. The V gene is TRBV20-1, the J gene TRBJ2-1; TRBD2 matches at 7 bases. The CDR3 contains 14 residues. Germline CDR1 reads DFQATT; CDR2 reads SNEGSKA (reference sequence). The V segment lost 3 bases and the J segment 2 bases; nucleotides outside the gene matches: 4. This chain's CDR3 is CSARTGGAYNEQFF. The DNA of the CDR3 is TGCAGTGCTAGGACTGGGGGGGCCTACAATGAGCAGTTCTTC.

The table lists this clonotype with a few counts. The chain links TRBV18 to TRBJ2-1; maybe TRBD1 (5 bases). CDR3 size: 13 residues. The germline V and J ends were trimmed by 6 bases and 6 bases, with 12 bases remaining between them. The germline V gene encodes CDR1 KGHSH and CDR2 LQKENI. In DNA, the CDR3 is TGTGCCAGCTCCCTGACAGTCCGCAATGAGCAGTTCTTC. Its protein is CASSLTVRNEQFF. The full variable domain, completed using reference TRBV18 and TRBJ2-1, is NAGVMQNPRHLVRRRGQEARLRCSPMKGHSHVYWYRQLPEEGLKFMVYLQKENIIDESGMPKERFSAEFPKEGPSILRIQQVVRGDSAAYFCASSLTVRNEQFFGPGTRLTVL.

This chain joins TRBV10-3 and TRBJ2-5; 9 bases match TRBD2. Germline-derived CDR1 and CDR2 are ENHRY and SYGVKD. The J segment lost 2 bases and the V segment lost 2 bases, leaving 3 bases of the junction unmatched. The CDR3 is 15 amino acids. The CDR3 DNA sequence: TGTGCCATCAGTGAGGGGACTAGCAGTCAAGAGACCCAGTACTTC. It specifies CAISEGTSSQETQYF.

The chain carries TRBV10-2 and TRBJ2-3; D is undetermined. The V and J ends lost 7 bases and 4 bases respectively, with 6 bases between them. Germline V CDR1 and CDR2: WSHSY, SAAADI. This CDR3 region has 11 residues. The chain's CDR3 is CASKRADTQYF. The CDR3 DNA is TGCGCCAGCAAACGGGCAGATACGCAGTATTTT.

This clonotype was picked up a small number of times. The chain is built from TRBV20-1 and TRBJ2-3; 8 bases match TRBD2. Germline-derived CDR1 and CDR2 are DFQATT and SNEGSKA (reference sequence). The CDR3 covers 15 residues. V was clipped by 0 bases and J by 3 bases; unmatched bases: 5. This CDR3 reads CSARDLGGRTDTQYF. Here the CDR3 DNA reads TGCAGTGCTAGAGATCTGGGCGGGAGGACAGATACGCAGTATTTT.

This clonotype has a handful of counts. The chain employs TRBV25-1 and TRBJ2-1, with D perhaps matching TRBD1 or TRBD2 (5 bases each). Looked up from germline, CDR1 is MGHDK and CDR2 is SYGVNS. This CDR3 comprises 15 residues. Trimming took off 7 bases at V and 4 bases at J, with 17 bases between the two ends. In DNA form, the CDR3 reads TGTGCCAGCATGTTGTATGGTGGGGGATACAATGAGCAGTTCTTC. Translating it yields CASMLYGGGYNEQFF.